This TCR beta chain was captured by sequencing in a study of CD8+ T cells in alopecia areata. The wider study: At a dose of 5 to 10 mg twice daily, oral tofacitinib was given to treated patients.

V lost 3 bases and J 9 bases, leaving 21 bases between the germline ends. Germline assignment: CDR1 SQVTM and CDR2 ANQGSEA. The CDR3 is 15 amino acids. This clone was found once. Following RNA extraction, reverse transcription yielded cDNA that acted as the sequencing template. TCRdb's copy holds only in-frame clones and misses some; the assay was immunoSEQ multiplex PCR. This sample has about 69,000 clones, with about three fifths found just once. Punch biopsies of lesional scalp, plus peripheral blood, were taken from alopecia areata patients. The receptor was isolated from a human donor with alopecia areata. This sample comprised CD8+ T cells sorted from blood, obtained at week 0. The V gene is TRBV29-1, the J gene TRBJ2-1; D not resolved. CDR3 bases: TGCAGCGTTGACCAAGTAGATTCTGGGTTCGGTGAGCAGTTCTTC. Translation: CSVDQVDSGFGEQFF.